This T cell receptor beta chain derives from a study of cytomegalovirus exposure and HLA in healthy donors. Regarding the study as a whole: Researchers catalogued 164 TCR beta chains as cytomegalovirus-associated. Because they were indistinguishable, some V segments, including TRBV6-2 and TRBV6-3, were excluded. Among TCR beta chains of equal frequency, HLA-associated ones were more clonally expanded in a later analysis. In vitro data verified a few CMV-associated chains as specific for CMV antigens.

The CDR3 contains 13 residues. V shed 5 bases, J shed 8 bases, and the junction held 6 bases outside the gene matches. Looked up from germline, CDR1 is SEHNR and CDR2 is FQNEAQ (reference sequence). In the case of this clone: Its cognate antigen is unknown.

The PCR had 60 Vbeta and 13 Jbeta primers. TCRdb keeps only in-frame clones here, not all; method: immunoSEQ multiplex PCR. The profile shows roughly 150,000 clones, around 9.7% of them singletons. The chain has TRBV7-9 and TRBJ1-2; 9 positions match TRBD1. The sample was PBMCs. The origin of this receptor is a man aged 50 or older in good health and CMV-seronegative. This CDR3 reads CASSLQGAEGYTF. The CDR3 DNA follows: TGTGCCAGCAGCCTACAGGGGGCGGAGGGCTACACCTTC.